What follows describes a single T cell receptor beta chain. Clones were sequenced by immunoSEQ multiplex PCR, and TCRdb holds only the in-frame ones, with some missing. Of about 800,000 clones in the sample, around 96% are singletons; the top ten hold around 0.21%. Terminally differentiated effector memory CD45RA+ cells were excluded from the naive CD8 cells, which were CD45RO-negative and positively selected for CCR7. Trimming took 5 bases from V and 2 from J; bases not matched to a gene: 4. Germline V gene data show CDR1 as MDHEN and CDR2 as SYDVKM. The length of the CDR3 is 15 residues. The record originates from a study of shared clonotypes between healthy human individuals.

The source is a man between 25 and 39 years old in good health. The sequenced sample was naive CD8+ T cells sorted from blood. This chain links TRBV28 with TRBJ2-3, with 10 bases identical to TRBD2. CDR3 amino acids: CASSPGTSDTDTQYF. DNA for the CDR3: TGTGCCAGCAGTCCCGGGACTAGCGACACAGATACGCAGTATTTT.